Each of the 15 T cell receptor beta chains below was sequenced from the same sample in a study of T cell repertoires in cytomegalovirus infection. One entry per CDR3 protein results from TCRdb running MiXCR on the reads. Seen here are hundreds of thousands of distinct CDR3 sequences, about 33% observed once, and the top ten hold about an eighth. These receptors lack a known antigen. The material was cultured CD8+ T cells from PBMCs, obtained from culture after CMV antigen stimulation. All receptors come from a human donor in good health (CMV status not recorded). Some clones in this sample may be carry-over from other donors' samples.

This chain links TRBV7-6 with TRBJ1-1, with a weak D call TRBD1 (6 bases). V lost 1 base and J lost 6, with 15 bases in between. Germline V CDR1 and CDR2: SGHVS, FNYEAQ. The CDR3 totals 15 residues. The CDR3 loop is CASSLGAGVVAEAFF. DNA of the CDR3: TGTGCCAGCAGCTTAGGTGCAGGGGTAGTCGCTGAAGCTTTCTTT.

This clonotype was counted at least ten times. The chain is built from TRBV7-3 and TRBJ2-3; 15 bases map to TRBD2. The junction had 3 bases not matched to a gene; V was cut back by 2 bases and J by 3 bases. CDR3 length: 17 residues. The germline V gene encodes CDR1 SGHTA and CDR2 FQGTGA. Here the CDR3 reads CASSLWGTSGGTDTQYF. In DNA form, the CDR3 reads TGTGCCAGCAGCTTATGGGGGACTAGCGGGGGGACAGATACGCAGTATTTT.

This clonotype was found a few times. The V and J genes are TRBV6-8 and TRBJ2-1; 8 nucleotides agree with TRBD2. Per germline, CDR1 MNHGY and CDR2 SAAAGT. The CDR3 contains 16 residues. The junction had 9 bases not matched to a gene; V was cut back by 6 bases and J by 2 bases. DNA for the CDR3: TGTGCCAGCAGAACCCTCCGGGGGGGCACCTACAATGAGCAGTTCTTC. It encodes CASRTLRGGTYNEQFF.

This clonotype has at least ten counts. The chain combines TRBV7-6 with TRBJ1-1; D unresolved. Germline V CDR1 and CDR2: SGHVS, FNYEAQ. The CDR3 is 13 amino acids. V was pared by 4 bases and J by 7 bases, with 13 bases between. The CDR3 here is CASSSSQRGEAFF. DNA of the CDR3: TGTGCCAGCAGCTCGTCACAGCGTGGTGAAGCTTTCTTT.

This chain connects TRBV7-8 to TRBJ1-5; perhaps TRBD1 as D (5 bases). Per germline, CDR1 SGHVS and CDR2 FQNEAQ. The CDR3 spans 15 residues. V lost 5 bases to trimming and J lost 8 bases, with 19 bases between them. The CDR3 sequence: CASSVRGGPIEPQHF. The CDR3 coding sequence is TGTGCCAGCAGCGTCCGGGGGGGACCGATTGAGCCCCAGCATTTT.

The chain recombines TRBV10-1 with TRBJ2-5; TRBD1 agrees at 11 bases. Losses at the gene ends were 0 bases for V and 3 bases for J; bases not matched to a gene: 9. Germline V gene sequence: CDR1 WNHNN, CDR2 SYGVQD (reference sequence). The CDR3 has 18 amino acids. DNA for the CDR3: TGCGCCAGCAGTGAGTCGAACGCCCCGGGACAGGGGGAAGAGACCCAGTACTTC. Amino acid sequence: CASSESNAPGQGEETQYF.

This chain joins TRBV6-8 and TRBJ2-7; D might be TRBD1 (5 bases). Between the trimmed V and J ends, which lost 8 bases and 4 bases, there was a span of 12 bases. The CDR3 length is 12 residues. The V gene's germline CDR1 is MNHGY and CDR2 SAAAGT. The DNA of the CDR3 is TGTGCCAGCCACGACAGACATTACGAGCAGTACTTC. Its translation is CASHDRHYEQYF.

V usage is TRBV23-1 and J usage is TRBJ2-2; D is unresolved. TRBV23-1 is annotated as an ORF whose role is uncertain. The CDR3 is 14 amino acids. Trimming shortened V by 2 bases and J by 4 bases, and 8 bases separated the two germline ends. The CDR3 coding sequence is TGCGCCAGCAGTCAAAGTGGATTCACCGGGGAGCTGTTTTTT. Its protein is CASSQSGFTGELFF.

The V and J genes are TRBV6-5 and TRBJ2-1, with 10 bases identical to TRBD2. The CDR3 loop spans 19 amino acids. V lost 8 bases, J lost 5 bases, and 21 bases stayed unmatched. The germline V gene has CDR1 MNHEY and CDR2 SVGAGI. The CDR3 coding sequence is TGTGCCAGCGGGAGGGGGCCGGGACCAGCGGGGGGGAATGACAATGAGCAGTTCTTC. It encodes CASGRGPGPAGGNDNEQFF.

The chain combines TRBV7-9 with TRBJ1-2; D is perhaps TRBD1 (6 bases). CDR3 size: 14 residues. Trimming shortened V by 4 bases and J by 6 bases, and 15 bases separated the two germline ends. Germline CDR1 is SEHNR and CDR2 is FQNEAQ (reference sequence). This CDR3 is CASSSPYRVDGYTF. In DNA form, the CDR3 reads TGTGCCAGCAGCTCCCCTTACAGGGTTGATGGCTACACCTTC.

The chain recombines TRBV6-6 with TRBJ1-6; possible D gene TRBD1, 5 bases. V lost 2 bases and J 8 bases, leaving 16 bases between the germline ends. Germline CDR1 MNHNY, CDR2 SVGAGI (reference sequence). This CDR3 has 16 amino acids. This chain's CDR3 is CASSYLPRDADSPLHF. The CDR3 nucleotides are TGTGCCAGCAGTTACCTACCCCGGGACGCGGATTCACCCCTCCACTTT.

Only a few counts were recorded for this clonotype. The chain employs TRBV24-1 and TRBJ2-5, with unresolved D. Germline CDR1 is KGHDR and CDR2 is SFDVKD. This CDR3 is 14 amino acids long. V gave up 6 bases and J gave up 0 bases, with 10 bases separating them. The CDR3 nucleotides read TGTGCCACCAGTCCTGACAAATACCAAGAGACCCAGTACTTC. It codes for CATSPDKYQETQYF.

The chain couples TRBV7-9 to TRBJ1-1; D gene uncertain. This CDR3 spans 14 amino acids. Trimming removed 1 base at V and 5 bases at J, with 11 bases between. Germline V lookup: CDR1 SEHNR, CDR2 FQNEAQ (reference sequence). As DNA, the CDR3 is TGTGCCAGCAGCTTAGGGTCGGGGTGGACTGAAGCTTTCTTT. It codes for CASSLGSGWTEAFF.

In DNA form, the CDR3 reads TGTGCCAGCAGTTACTTTAGCGGGGGGGACCAGTACTTC. Protein: CASSYFSGGDQYF. V usage is TRBV6-6 and J usage is TRBJ2-5; 11 nucleotides agree with TRBD2. Germline values: CDR1 MNHNY, CDR2 SVGAGI (reference sequence). The CDR3 loop spans 13 amino acids. V dropped 1 base and J dropped 10; count of bases not matched to a gene: 2.

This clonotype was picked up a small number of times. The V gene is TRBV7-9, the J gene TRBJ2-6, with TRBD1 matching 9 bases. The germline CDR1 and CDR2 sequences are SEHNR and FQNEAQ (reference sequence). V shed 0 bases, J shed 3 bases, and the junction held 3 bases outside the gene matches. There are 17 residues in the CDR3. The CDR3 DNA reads TGTGCCAGCAGCTTAGCACAGGGGGCGGTTGGGGCCAACGTCCTGACTTTC. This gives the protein CASSLAQGAVGANVLTF.